This entry lists 5 T cell receptor beta chains sequenced from one sample in a study of blood T cells in healthy people across ages. Next came a second PCR, run for about 6 to 11 cycles, which used a sample-barcoded 5' primer along with a J-beta primer mix. MiXCR, run by TCRdb on the 5' RACE reads, gives a single entry per CDR3 protein. Of roughly 800,000 distinct CDR3 sequences detected, 53% appear once; the ten largest clones hold roughly 40%. Sequencing was done on a sample of blood. These receptor sequences come from a man older than 75 in good health.

The chain carries TRBV15 and TRBJ2-4; D is undetermined. The DNA end favors TRBJ2-7, so the J call may be wrong. This CDR3 region has 15 residues. CDR1 LNHNV and CDR2 YYDKDF come from the germline V gene (reference sequence). The CDR3 nucleotides read TGTGCCACCAGCAAGACCGGACCGTCGTCCTACGAGCAGTACTTC. This sequence encodes CATSKTGPSSYEQYF.

This chain connects TRBV14 to TRBJ2-5; TRBD2 might be the D (5 bases). Trimming removed 8 bases from V and 5 bases from J, with 15 bases in between. In germline, CDR1 is SGHDN, CDR2 FVKESK. The CDR3 spans 13 residues. CDR3 residues: CASAVDWRETQYF. CDR3 bases: TGTGCCAGCGCGGTGGATTGGAGGGAGACCCAGTACTTC.

The J gene is TRBJ1-6, the V gene TRBV3-1, with D tentatively TRBD1 (6 bases). V dropped 4 bases and J dropped 7 bases, with 14 bases sitting between them. This CDR3 has 15 residues. Germline V gene sequence: CDR1 LGHDT, CDR2 YNNKEL (reference sequence). Here the CDR3 reads CASSLGQPGNSPLHF. DNA for the CDR3: TGTGCCAGCAGCCTCGGACAGCCGGGCAATTCACCCCTCCACTTT. The entire variable domain, with the rest obtained from reference TRBV3-1 and TRBJ1-6, is as follows: DTAVSQTPKYLVTQMGNDKSIKCEQNLGHDTMYWYKQDSKKFLKIMFSYNNKELIINETVPNRFSPKSPDKAHLNLHINSLELGDSAVYFCASSLGQPGNSPLHFGNGTRLTVT.

This clonotype showed up just a few times. The chain links TRBV3-1 to TRBJ1-1; TRBD1 is a possible D gene (5 bases). The V and J ends lost 4 bases and 5 bases respectively, with 14 bases between them. Per the germline V gene, CDR1 is LGHDT and CDR2 is YNNKEL (reference sequence). The CDR3 spans 14 residues. The CDR3 reads CASSPLGKGTEAFF. CDR3 DNA sequence: TGTGCCAGCAGCCCATTGGGCAAGGGGACTGAAGCTTTCTTT.

In its sample, this clonotype was seen a few times. The chain uses TRBV29-1 and TRBJ2-7; D is perhaps TRBD1 (6 bases). This CDR3 has 12 residues. Trimming stripped 6 bases from V and 2 bases from J, with 11 bases between. CDR1 and CDR2 from the germline V gene are SQVTM and ANQGSEA. The CDR3 coding sequence is TGCAGCGTCTTTTGGGGGCCCTACGAGCAGTACTTC. Its protein is CSVFWGPYEQYF.